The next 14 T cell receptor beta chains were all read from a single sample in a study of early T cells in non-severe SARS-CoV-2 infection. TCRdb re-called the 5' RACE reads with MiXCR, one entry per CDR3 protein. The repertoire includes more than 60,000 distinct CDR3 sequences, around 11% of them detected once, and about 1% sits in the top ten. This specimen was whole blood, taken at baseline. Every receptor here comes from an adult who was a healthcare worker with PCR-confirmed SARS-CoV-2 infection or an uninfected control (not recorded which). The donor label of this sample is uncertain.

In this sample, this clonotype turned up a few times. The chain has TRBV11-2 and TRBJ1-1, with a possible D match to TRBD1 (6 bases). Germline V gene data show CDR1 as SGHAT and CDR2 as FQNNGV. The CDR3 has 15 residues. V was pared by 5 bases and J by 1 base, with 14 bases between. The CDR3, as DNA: TGTGCCAGCAGCGGGTACCGGGACAAGAACACTGAAGCTTTCTTT. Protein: CASSGYRDKNTEAFF. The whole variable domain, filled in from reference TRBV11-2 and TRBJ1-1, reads EAGVAQSPRYKIIEKRQSVAFWCNPISGHATLYWYQQILGQGPKLLIQFQNNGVVDDSQLPKDRFSAERLKGVDSTLKIQPAKLEDSAVYLCASSGYRDKNTEAFFGQGTRLTVV.

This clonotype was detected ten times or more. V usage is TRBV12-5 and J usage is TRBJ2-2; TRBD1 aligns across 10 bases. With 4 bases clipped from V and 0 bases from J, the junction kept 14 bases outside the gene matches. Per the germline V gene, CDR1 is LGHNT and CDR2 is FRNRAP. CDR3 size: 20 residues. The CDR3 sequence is CASGSPTGQGIPANTGELFF. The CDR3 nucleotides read TGTGCTAGTGGTTCGCCTACGGGACAGGGGATCCCCGCGAACACCGGGGAGCTGTTTTTT.

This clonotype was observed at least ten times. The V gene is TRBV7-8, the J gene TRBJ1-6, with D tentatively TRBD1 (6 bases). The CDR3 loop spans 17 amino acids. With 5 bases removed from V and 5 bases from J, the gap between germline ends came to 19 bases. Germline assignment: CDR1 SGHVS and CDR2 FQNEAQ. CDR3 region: CASSPGTRSTHNSPLHF. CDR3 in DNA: TGTGCCAGCAGCCCCGGGACAAGAAGTACCCATAATTCACCCCTCCACTTT.

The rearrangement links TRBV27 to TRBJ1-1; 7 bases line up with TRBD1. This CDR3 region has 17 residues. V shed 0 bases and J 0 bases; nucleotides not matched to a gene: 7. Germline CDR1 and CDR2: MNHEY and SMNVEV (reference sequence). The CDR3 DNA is TGTGCCAGCAGTTTATCGAGGGGACAGTTATTGAACACTGAAGCTTTCTTT. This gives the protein CASSLSRGQLLNTEAFF.

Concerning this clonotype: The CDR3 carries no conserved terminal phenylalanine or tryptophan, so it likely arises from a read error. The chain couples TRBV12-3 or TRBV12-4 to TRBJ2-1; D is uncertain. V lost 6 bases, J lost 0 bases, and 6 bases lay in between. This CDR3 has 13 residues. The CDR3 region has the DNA TGTGCCAGCAGCGAAACCTCCTACAATGAGCAGTTCTAC. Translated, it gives CASSETSYNEQFY.

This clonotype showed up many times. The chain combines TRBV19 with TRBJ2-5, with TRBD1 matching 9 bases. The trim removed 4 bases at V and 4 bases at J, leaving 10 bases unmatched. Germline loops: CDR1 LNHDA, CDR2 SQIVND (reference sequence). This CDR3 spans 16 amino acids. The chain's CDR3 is CASSKIPGQGTETQYF. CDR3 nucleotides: TGTGCCAGTAGTAAAATTCCGGGACAGGGAACAGAGACCCAGTACTTC. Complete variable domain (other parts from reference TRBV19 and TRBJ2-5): DGGITQSPKYLFRKEGQNVTLSCEQNLNHDAMYWYRQDPGQGLRLIYYSQIVNDFQKGDIAEGYSVSREKKESFPLTVTSAQKNPTAFYLCASSKIPGQGTETQYFGPGTRLLVL.

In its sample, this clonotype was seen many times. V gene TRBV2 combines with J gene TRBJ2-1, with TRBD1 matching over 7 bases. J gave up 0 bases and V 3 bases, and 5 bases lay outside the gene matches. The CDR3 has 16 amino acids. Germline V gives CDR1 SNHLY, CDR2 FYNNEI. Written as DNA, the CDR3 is TGTGCCAGCAGTGAGGCAGGGGGATCCTCCTACAATGAGCAGTTCTTC. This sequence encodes CASSEAGGSSYNEQFF.

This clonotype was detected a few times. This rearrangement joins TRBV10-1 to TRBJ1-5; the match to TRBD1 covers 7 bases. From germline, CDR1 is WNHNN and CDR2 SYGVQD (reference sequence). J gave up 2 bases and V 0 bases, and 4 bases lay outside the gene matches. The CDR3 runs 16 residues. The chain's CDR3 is CASSESDRACNQPQHF. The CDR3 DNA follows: TGCGCCAGCAGTGAGTCCGACAGGGCTTGCAATCAGCCCCAGCATTTT.

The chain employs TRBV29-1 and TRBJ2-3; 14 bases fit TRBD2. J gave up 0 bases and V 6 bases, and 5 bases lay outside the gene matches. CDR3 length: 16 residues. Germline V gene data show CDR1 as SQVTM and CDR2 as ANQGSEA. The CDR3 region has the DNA TGCAGCGTAGTTCGACTAGCGGGGGGGAGCACAGATACGCAGTATTTT. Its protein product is CSVVRLAGGSTDTQYF.

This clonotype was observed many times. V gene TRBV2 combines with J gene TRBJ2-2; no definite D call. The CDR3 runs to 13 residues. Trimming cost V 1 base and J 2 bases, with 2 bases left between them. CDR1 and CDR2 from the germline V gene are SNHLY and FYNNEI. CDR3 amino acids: CASSEVNTGELFF. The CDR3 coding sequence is TGTGCCAGCAGTGAAGTAAACACCGGGGAGCTGTTTTTT.

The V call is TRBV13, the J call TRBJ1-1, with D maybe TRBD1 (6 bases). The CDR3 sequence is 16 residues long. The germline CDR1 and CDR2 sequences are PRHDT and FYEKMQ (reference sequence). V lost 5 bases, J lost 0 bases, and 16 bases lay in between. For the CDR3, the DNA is TGTGCCAGCAGCCCCCAACCGGGACATATGAACACTGAAGCTTTCTTT. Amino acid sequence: CASSPQPGHMNTEAFF.

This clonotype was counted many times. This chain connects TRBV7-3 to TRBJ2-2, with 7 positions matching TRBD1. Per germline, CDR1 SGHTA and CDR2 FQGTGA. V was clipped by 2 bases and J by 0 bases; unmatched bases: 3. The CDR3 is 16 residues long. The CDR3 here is CASSLHRGPNTGELFF. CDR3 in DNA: TGTGCCAGCAGCTTACACAGGGGTCCGAACACCGGGGAGCTGTTTTTT.

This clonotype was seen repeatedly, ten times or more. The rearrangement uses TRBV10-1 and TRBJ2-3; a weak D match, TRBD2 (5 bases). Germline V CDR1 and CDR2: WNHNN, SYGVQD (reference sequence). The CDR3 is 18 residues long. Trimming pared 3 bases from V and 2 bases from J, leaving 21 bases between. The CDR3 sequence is CASSDSRGVGETTDTQYF. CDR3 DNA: TGCGCCAGCAGTGATAGTCGTGGAGTGGGAGAGACCACAGATACGCAGTATTTT.

The CDR3 sequence: CASSLAGSRYSPLHF. The CDR3 nucleotides read TGCGCCAGCAGCTTGGCTGGATCTCGCTATTCACCCCTCCACTTT. The V and J genes are TRBV5-1 and TRBJ1-6, with no clear D. V lost 0 bases to trimming and J lost 8 bases, with 12 bases between them. The CDR3 is 15 residues long. Germline V lookup: CDR1 SGHRS, CDR2 YFSETQ.